The source of this T cell receptor beta chain is a study of T cells in localized non-small cell lung cancer. Profiled with immunoSEQ multiplex PCR; TCRdb holds only in-frame clones, not every one. This table holds 72,000 or so clones, 84% found once. V shed 6 bases and J shed 5 bases, with 13 bases lying between them. The germline gives CDR1 SGHAT, CDR2 FQNNGV. The CDR3 covers 14 residues. The table lists this clone with a few counts. The sequence was obtained from a female donor of 60 years or more with stage I lung adenocarcinoma. The rearrangement joins TRBV11-2 to TRBJ2-2; no definite D call. The material was peripheral blood, obtained before any cancer treatment. CDR3 in DNA: TGTGCCAGCAGTTCCATTATCGGGACCGGGGAGCTGTTTTTT. It codes for CASSSIIGTGELFF.